This TCR beta chain derives from a study of T-cell reconstitution after alpha-beta-depleted transplantation in children. As to this clonotype: As yet, its antigen is unknown.

V gave up 8 bases and J gave up 2 bases, with 13 bases separating them. The germline V gene has CDR1 GTSNPN and CDR2 SVGIG (reference sequence). This CDR3 region has 13 residues. Unique molecular identifiers were incorporated into the prepared TCRbeta library. TCRdb ran MiXCR on the PCR reads and lists one entry per CDR3 protein. The sample has 200,000 to 250,000 distinct CDR3 sequences; roughly a quarter are singletons. Study-wide results and limits: High day-60 TCRbeta diversity in some patients came from surviving recipient T cells and thymic progenitors. By about two months after transplant, alpha-beta T cells reportedly arose from several hundred graft clones that had expanded. Counts and diversity of T cells one year after transplant came mostly from newly produced T cells.

This clonotype was sampled from a female patient aged 2-10 years who had a stem cell transplant for congenital amegakaryocytic thrombocytopenia, so the T cells may come from the graft donor. The input for sequencing was PBMCs, mostly from graft donor cells, taken 360 days after TCRalphabeta/CD19-depleted stem cell transplant. The chain links TRBV30 to TRBJ2-1, with D possibly being TRBD2 (5 bases). The CDR3 coding sequence is TGTGCCCTAGAGGGTGTCCCCTACAATGAGCAGTTCTTC. Encoded protein: CALEGVPYNEQFF.